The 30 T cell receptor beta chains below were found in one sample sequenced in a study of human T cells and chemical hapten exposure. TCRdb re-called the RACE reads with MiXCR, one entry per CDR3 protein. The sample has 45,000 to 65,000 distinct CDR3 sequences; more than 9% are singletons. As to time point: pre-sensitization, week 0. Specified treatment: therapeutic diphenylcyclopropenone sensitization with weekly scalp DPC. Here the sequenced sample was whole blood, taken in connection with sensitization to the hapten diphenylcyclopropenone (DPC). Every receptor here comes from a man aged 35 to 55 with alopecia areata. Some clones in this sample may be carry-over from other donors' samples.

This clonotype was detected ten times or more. CDR3: CASSLRQGGSTDTQYF. The CDR3 DNA sequence: TGTGCCAGCAGCCTAAGACAGGGAGGGAGCACAGATACGCAGTATTTT. The chain joins TRBV7-2 to TRBJ2-3; D is possibly TRBD1 or TRBD2 (7 bases each). CDR1 and CDR2 from the germline V gene are SGHTA and FQGNSA. V lost 5 bases and J lost 0, with 15 bases in between. The CDR3 is 16 amino acids.

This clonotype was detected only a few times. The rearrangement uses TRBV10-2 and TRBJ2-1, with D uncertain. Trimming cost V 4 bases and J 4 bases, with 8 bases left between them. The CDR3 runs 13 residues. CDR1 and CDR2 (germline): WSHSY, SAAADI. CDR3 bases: TGCGCCAGCAGTGGCACTATATACAATGAGCAGTTCTTC. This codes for CASSGTIYNEQFF.

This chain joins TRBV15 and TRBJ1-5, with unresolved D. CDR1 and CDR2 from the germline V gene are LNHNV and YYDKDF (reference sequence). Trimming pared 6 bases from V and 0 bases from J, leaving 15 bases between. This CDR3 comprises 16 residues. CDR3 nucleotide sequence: TGTGCCACCAGTCCCCGGGAGCGCTTTAGCAATCAGCCCCAGCATTTT. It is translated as CATSPRERFSNQPQHF.

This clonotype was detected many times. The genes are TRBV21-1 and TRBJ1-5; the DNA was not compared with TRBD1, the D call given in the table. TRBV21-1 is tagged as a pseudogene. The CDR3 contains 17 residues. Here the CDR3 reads CASSKGESGDTYQPQHF. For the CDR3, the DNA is TGTGCCAGCAGCAAAGGGGAGAGTGGGGACACATATCAGCCCCAGCATTTT.

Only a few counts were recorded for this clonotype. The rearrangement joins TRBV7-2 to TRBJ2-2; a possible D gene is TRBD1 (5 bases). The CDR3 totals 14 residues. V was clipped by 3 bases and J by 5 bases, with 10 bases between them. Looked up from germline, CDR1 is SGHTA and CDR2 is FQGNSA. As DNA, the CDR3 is TGTGCCAGCAGCTTCCTCAGGGCTACCGGGGAGCTGTTTTTT. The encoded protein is CASSFLRATGELFF.

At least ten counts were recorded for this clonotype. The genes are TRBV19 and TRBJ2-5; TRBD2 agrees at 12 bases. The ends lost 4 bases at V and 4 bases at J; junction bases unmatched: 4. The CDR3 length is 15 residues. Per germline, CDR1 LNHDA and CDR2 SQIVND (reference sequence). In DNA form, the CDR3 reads TGTGCCAGTAGTACCGGACTAGCGGGACGAGAGACCCAGTACTTC. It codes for CASSTGLAGRETQYF. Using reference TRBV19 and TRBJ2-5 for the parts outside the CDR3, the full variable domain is DGGITQSPKYLFRKEGQNVTLSCEQNLNHDAMYWYRQDPGQGLRLIYYSQIVNDFQKGDIAEGYSVSREKKESFPLTVTSAQKNPTAFYLCASSTGLAGRETQYFGPGTRLLVL.

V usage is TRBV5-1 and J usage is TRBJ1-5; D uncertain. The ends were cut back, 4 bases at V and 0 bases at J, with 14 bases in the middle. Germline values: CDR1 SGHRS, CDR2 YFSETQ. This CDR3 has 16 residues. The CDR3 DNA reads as TGCGCCAGCAGCCCCCGGGGTCCGTATAGCAATCAGCCCCAGCATTTT. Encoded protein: CASSPRGPYSNQPQHF.

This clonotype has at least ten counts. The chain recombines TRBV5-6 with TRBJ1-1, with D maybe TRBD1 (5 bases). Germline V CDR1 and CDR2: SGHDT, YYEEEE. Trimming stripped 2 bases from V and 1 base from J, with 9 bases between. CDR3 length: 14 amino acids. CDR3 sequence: CASSFRVWNTEAFF. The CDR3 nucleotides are TGTGCCAGCAGCTTCAGGGTCTGGAACACTGAAGCTTTCTTT.

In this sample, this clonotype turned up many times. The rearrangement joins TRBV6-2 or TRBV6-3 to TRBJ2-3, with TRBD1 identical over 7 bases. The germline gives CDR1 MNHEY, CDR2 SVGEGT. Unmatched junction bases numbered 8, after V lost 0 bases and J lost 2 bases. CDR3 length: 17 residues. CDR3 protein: CASSYSTGIASTDTQYF. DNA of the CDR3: TGTGCCAGCAGTTACTCGACAGGGATCGCATCCACAGATACGCAGTATTTT.

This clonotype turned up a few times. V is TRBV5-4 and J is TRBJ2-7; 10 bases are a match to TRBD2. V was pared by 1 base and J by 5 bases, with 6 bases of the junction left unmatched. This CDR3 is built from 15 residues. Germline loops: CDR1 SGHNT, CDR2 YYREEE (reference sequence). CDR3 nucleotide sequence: TGTGCCAGCAGCTTGTTTACTAGCGGGAAAAACGAGCAGTACTTC. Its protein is CASSLFTSGKNEQYF.

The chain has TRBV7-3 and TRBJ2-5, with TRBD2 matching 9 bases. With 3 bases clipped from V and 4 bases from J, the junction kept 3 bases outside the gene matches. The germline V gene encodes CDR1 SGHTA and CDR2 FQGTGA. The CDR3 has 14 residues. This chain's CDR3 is CASSFSGSSETQYF. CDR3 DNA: TGTGCCAGCAGCTTTAGCGGGAGTTCAGAGACCCAGTACTTC.

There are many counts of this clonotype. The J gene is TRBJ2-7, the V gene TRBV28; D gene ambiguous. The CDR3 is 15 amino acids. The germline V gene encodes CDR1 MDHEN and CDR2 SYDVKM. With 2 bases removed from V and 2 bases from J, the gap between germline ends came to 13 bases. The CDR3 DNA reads TGTGCCAGCAGTTTACAGTCTTCTATTGCCTACGAGCAGTACTTC. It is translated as CASSLQSSIAYEQYF.

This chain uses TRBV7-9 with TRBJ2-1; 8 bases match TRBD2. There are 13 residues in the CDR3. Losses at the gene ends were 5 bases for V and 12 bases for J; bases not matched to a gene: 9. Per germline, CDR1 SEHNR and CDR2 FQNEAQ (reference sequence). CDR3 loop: CASSQAPTSVQFF. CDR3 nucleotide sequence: TGTGCCAGCAGCCAGGCCCCGACTAGCGTGCAGTTCTTC.

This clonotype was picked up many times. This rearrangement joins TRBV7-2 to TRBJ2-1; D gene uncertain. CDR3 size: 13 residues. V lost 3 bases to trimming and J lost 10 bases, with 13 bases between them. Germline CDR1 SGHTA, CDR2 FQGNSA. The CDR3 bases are TGTGCCAGCAGCTTCTCCAGCGCAAGGGAGCAGTTCTTC. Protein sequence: CASSFSSAREQFF.

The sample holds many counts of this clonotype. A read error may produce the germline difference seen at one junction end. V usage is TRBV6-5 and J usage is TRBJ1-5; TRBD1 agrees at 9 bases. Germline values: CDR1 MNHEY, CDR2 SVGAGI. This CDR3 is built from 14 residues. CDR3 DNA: TGTGCCAGCAGCCCTACAGGGGGCAAACAGCCCCAGCATTTT. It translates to CASSPTGGKQPQHF.

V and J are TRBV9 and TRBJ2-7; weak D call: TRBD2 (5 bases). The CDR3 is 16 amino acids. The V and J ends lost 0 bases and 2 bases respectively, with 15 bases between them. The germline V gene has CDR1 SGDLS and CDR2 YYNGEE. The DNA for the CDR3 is TGTGCCAGCAGCGTAGATTCCAGGCGGGCCCCCTACGAGCAGTACTTC. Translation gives CASSVDSRRAPYEQYF.

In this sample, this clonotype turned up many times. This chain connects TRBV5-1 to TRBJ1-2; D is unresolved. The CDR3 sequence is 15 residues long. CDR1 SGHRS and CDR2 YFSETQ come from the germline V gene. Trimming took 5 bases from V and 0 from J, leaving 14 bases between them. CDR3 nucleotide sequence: TGCGCCAGCAGGGACCTTCGATCGTCTAACTATGGCTACACCTTC. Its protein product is CASRDLRSSNYGYTF.

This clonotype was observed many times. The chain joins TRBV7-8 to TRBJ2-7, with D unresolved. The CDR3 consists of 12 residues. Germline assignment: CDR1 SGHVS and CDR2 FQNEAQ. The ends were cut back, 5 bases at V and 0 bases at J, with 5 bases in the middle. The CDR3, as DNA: TGTGCCAGCAGCCTCAACTCCTACGAGCAGTACTTC. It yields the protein CASSLNSYEQYF.

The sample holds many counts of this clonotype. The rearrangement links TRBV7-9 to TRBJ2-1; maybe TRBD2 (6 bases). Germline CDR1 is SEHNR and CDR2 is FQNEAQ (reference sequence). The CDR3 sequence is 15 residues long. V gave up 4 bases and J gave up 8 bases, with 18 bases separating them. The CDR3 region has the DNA TGTGCCAGCAGCTCACTGACTAGTTTTGTGGATGAGCAGTTCTTC. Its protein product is CASSSLTSFVDEQFF.

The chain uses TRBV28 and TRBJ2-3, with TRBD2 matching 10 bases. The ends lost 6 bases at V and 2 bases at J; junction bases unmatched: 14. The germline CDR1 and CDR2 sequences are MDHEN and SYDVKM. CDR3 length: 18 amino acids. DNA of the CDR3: TGTGCCAGCAGCCCCGCTAGCGGGGGCCCACCTCTCACAGATACGCAGTATTTT. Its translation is CASSPASGGPPLTDTQYF. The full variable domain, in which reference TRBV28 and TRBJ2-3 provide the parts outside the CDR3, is DVKVTQSSRYLVKRTGEKVFLECVQDMDHENMFWYRQDPGLGLRLIYFSYDVKMKEKGDIPEGYSVSREKKERFSLILESASTNQTSMYLCASSPASGGPPLTDTQYFGPGTRLTVL.

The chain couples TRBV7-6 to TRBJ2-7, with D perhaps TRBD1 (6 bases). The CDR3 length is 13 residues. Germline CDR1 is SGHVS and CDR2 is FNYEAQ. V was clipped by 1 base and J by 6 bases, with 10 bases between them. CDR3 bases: TGTGCCAGCAGCTTAGGACAGGACATCGAGCAGTACTTC. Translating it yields CASSLGQDIEQYF.

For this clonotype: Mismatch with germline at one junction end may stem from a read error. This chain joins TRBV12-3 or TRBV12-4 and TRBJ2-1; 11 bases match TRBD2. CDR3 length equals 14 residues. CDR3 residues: CASRLAGGYNGQFF. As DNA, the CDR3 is TGTGCCAGCAGGCTAGCGGGAGGATACAATGGGCAGTTCTTC.

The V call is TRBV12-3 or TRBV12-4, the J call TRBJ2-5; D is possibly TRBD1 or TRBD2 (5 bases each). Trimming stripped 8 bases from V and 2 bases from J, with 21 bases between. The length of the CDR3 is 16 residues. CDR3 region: CASETGPPTGQETQYF. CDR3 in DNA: TGTGCCAGCGAGACGGGACCCCCCACGGGGCAAGAGACCCAGTACTTC.

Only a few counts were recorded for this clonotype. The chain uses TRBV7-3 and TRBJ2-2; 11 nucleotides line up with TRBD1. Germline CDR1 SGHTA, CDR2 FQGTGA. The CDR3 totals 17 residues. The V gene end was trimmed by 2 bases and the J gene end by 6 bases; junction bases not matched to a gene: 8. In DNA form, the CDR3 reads TGTGCCAGCAGCTTAGACCTAGGGACAGGGGGATCCGGGGAGCTGTTTTTT. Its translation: CASSLDLGTGGSGELFF.

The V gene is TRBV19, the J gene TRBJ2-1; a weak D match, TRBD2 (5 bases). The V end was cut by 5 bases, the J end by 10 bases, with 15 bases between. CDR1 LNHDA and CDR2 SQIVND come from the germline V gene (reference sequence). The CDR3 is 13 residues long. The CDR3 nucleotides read TGTGCCAGTAGTCACGCCGGGAATTCGGAGCAGTTCTTC. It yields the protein CASSHAGNSEQFF.

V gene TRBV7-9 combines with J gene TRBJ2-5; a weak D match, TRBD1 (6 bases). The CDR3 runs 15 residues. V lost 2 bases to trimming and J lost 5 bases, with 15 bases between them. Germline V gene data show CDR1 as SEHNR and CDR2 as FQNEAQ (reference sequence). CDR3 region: CASSLTTGMGETQYF. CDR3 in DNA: TGTGCCAGCAGCTTAACCACAGGGATGGGGGAGACCCAGTACTTC. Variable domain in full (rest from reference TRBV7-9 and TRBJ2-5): DTGVSQNPRHKITKRGQNVTFRCDPISEHNRLYWYRQTLGQGPEFLTYFQNEAQLEKSRLLSDRFSAERPKGSFSTLEIQRTEQGDSAMYLCASSLTTGMGETQYFGPGTRLLVL.

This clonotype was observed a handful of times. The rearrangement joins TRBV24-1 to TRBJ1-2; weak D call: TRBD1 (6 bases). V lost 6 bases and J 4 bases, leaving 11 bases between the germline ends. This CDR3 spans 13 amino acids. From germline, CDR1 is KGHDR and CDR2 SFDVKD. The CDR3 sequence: CATSRGRGYGYTF. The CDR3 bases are TGTGCCACCAGTCGGGGGCGCGGCTATGGCTACACCTTC.

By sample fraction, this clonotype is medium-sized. CDR3 sequence: CASSQTAYEQYF. The CDR3 DNA reads TGTGCCAGCAGCCAAACCGCCTACGAGCAGTACTTC. The chain uses TRBV14 and TRBJ2-7; D unclear. The germline gives CDR1 SGHDN, CDR2 FVKESK. The CDR3 has 12 amino acids. With 2 bases removed from V and 2 bases from J, the gap between germline ends came to 4 bases. The full variable domain, in which reference TRBV14 and TRBJ2-7 provide the parts outside the CDR3, is EAGVTQFPSHSVIEKGQTVTLRCDPISGHDNLYWYRRVMGKEIKFLLHFVKESKQDESGMPNNRFLAERTGGTYSTLKVQPAELEDSGVYFCASSQTAYEQYFGPGTRLTVT.

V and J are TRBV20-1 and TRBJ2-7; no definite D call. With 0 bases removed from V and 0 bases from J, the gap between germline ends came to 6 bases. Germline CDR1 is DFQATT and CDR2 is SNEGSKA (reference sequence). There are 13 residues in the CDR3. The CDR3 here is CSARDKPSYEQYF. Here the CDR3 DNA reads TGCAGTGCTAGAGATAAGCCCTCCTACGAGCAGTACTTC.

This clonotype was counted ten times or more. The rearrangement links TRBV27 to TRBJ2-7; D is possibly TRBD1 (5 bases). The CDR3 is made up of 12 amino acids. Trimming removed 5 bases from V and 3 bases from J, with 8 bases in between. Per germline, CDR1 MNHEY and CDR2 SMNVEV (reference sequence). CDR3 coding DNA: TGTGCCAGCAGTCCCACAGGCTACGAGCAGTACTTC. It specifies CASSPTGYEQYF.